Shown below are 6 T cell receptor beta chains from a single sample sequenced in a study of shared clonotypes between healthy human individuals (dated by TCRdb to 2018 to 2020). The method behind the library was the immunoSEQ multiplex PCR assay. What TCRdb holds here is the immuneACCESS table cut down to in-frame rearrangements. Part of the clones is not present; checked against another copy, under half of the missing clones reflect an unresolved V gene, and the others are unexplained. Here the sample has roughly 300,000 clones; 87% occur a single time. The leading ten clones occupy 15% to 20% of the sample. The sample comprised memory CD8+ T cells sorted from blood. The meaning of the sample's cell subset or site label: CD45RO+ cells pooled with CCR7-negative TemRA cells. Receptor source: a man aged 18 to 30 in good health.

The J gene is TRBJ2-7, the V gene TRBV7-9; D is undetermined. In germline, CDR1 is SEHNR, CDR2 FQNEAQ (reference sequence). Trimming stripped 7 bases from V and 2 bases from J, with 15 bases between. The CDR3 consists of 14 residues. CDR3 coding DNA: TGTGCCAGCACCCTTGTCGGGCCCACCTACGAGCAGTACTTC. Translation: CASTLVGPTYEQYF.

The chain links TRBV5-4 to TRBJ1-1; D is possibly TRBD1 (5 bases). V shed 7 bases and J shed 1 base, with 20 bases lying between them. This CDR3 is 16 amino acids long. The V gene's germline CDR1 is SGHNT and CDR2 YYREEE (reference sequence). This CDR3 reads CASRQGALGANTEAFF. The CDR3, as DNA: TGTGCCAGCCGCCAGGGCGCCCTCGGAGCGAACACTGAAGCTTTCTTT. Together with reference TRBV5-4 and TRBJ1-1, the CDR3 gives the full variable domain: ETGVTQSPTHLIKTRGQQVTLRCSSQSGHNTVSWYQQALGQGPQFIFQYYREEENGRGNFPPRFSGLQFPNYSSELNVNALELDDSALYLCASRQGALGANTEAFFGQGTRLTVV.

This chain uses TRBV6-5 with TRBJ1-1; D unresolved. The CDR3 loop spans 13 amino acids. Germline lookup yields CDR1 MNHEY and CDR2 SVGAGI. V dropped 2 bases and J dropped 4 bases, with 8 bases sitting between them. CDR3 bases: TGTGCCAGCAGTTACGAGGGCAGCACTGAAGCTTTCTTT. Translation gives CASSYEGSTEAFF.

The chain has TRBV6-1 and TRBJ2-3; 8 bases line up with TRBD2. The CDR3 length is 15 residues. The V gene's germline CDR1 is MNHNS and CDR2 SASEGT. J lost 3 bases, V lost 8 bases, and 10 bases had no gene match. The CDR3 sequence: CASPSGREETDTQYF. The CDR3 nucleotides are TGTGCCAGCCCCTCCGGGCGGGAGGAAACAGATACGCAGTATTTT.

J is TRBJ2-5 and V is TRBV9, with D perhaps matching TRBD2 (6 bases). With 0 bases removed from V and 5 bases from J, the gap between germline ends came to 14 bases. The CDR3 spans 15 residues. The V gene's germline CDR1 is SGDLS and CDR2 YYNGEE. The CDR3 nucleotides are TGTGCCAGCAGCGTAGGGGCGGGATTTGAGGAGACCCAGTACTTC. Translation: CASSVGAGFEETQYF. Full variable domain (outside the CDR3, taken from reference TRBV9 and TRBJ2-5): DSGVTQTPKHLITATGQRVTLRCSPRSGDLSVYWYQQSLDQGLQFLIQYYNGEERAKGNILERFSAQQFPDLHSELNLSSLELGDSALYFCASSVGAGFEETQYFGPGTRLLVL.

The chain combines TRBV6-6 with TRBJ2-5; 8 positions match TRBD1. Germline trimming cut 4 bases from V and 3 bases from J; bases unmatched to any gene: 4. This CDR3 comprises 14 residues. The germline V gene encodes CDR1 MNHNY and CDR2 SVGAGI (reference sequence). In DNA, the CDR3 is TGTGCCAGCAGTTTCACGGACAGGGAAGAGACCCAGTACTTC. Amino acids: CASSFTDREETQYF.